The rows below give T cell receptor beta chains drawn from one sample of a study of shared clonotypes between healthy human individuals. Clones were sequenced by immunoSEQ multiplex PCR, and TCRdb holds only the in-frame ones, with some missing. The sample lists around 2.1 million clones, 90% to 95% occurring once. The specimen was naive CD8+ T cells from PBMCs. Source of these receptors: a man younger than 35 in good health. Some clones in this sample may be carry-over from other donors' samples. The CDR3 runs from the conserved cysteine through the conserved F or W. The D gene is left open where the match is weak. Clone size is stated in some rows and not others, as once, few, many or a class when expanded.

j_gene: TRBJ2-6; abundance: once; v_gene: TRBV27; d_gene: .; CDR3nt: TGTGCCAGCGGGTTCGTGGGCGGGGCCAACGTCCTGACTTTC; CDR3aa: CASGFVGGANVLTF
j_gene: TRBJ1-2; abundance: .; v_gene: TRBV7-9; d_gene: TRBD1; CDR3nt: TGTGCCAGCAGCCCAGGGGGCAGGGAAGATGGCTACACCTTC; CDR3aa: CASSPGGREDGYTF
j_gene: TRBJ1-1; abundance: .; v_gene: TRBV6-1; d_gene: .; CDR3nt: TGTGCCAGCAGTGAAGTGGTAGCCTCGAACACTGAAGCTTTCTTT; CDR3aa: CASSEVVASNTEAFF
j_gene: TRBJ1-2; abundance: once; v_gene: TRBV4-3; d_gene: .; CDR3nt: TGCGCCAGCAGCCAAGATGGGGGGTCAGGGAACTATGGCTACACCTTC; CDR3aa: CASSQDGGSGNYGYTF
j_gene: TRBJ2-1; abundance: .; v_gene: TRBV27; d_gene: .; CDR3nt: TGTGCCAGCAGTTTATACGGGACTCCCGGCAATGAGCAGTTCTTC; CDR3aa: CASSLYGTPGNEQFF
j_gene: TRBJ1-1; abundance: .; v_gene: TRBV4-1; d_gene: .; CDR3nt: TGCGCCAGCAGCCAAAGGGGACCCGGGAACACTGAAGCTTTCTTT; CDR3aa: CASSQRGPGNTEAFF
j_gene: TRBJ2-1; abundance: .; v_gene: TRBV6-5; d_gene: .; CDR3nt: TGTGCCAGCAGTTACTCGCCGTTGAGGGATTACAATGAGCAGTTCTTC; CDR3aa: CASSYSPLRDYNEQFF
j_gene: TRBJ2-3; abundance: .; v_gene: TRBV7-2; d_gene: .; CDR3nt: TGTGCCAGCAGCCCCACCAGGTCAGATACGCAGTATTTT; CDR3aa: CASSPTRSDTQYF
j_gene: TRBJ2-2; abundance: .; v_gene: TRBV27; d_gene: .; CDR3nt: TGTGCCAGCAGTCCCCTGGGGCCGTCGCAACCGAACACCGGGGAGCTGTTTTTT; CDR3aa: CASSPLGPSQPNTGELFF
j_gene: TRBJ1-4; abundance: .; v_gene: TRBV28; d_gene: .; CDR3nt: TGTGCCAGCAGTTTTCAGGGTTCTAATGAAAAACTGTTTTTT; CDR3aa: CASSFQGSNEKLFF
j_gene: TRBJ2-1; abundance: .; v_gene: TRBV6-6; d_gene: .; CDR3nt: TGTGCCAGCAGTTACTCGACTTGGGGTTCCTACAATGAGCAGTTCTTC; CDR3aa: CASSYSTWGSYNEQFF
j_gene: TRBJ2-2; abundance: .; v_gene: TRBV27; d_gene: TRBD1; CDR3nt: TGTGCCAGCAGTTGGGACAGGGGGGCCGGGGAGCTGTTTTTT; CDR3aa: CASSWDRGAGELFF
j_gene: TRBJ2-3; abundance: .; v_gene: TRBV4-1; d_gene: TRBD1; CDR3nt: TGCGCCAGCAGCCCTACGGGACAGGGAATCCCAGATACGCAGTATTTT; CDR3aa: CASSPTGQGIPDTQYF
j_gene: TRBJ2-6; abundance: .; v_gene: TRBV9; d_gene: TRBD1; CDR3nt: TGTGCCAGCAGCCTGACAGGGAACTCTGGGGCCAACGTCCTGACTTTC; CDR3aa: CASSLTGNSGANVLTF
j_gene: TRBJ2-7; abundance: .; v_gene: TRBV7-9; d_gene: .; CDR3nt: TGTGCCAGCAGGCCCGGGAGTACCTCCTACGAGCAGTACTTC; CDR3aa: CASRPGSTSYEQYF
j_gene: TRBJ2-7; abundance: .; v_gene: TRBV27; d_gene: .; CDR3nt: TGTGCCAGCAGTTTCCCTCTACTTATTGACAGAACGGGGGAGCAGTACTTC; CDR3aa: CASSFPLLIDRTGEQYF
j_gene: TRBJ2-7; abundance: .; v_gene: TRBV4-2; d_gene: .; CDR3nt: TGTGCCAGCAGCCAAGAAGGGGGAGGTGCTCTCGACGAGCAGTACTTC; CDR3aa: CASSQEGGGALDEQYF
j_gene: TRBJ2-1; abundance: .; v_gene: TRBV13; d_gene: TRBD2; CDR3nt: TGTGCCAGCAGCTTAAGAAGCGGGAGTGGAGATGAGCAGTTCTTC; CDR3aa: CASSLRSGSGDEQFF
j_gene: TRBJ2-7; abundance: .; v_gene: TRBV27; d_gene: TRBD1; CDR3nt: TGTGCCAGCAGTCGGACAGGGGACGAGCAGTACTTC; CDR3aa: CASSRTGDEQYF
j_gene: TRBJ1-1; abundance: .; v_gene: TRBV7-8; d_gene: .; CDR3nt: TGTGCCAGCAGCTTAGGGGCCGGGGGGTACATGAACACTGAAGCTTTCTTT; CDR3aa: CASSLGAGGYMNTEAFF
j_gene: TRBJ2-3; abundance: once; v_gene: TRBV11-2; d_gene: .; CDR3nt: TGTGCCAGCAGCCCCCGGGGGCAGGGTCGAGATACGCAGTATTTT; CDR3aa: CASSPRGQGRDTQYF
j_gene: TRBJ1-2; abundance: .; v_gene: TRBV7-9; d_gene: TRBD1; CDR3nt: TGTGCCAGCAGCCCAGGGGGGACAGAAAATGGCTACACCTTC; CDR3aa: CASSPGGTENGYTF
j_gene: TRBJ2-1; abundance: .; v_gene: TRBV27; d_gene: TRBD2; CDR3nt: TGTGCCAGCAGCACTTTAGCGGGAGGCGCCTCCTACAATGAGCAGTTCTTC; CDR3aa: CASSTLAGGASYNEQFF
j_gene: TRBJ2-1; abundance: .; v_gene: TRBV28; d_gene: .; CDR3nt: TGTGCCAGCAGTTTATTGGCGGCTGACTACAATGAGCAGTTCTTC; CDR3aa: CASSLLAADYNEQFF
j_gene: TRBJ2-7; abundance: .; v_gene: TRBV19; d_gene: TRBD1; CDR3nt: TGTGCCAGTAGTATCCCACGGACAGGAACCTACGAGCAGTACTTC; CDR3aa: CASSIPRTGTYEQYF
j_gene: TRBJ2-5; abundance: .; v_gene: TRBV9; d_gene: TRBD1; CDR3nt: TGTGCCAGCAGCGTCCCGACAGGGGACTTACAAGAGACCCAGTACTTC; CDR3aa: CASSVPTGDLQETQYF
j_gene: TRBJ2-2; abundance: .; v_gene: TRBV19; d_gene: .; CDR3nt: TGTGCCAGTAGTACCCGGGAGGGGGCGCGCACCGGGGAGCTGTTTTTT; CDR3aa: CASSTREGARTGELFF
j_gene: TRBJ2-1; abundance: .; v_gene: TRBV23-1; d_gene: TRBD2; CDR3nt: TGCGCCAGCAGTCACCCTCCCCGGGGGGGATCCGCCTACAATGAGCAGTTCTTC; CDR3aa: CASSHPPRGGSAYNEQFF
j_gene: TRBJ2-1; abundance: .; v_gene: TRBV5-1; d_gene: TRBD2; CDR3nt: TGCGCCAGCAGCTTGAACCGACTAGCGGGAGGAGGGCCTTCCTACAATGAGCAGTTCTTC; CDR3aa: CASSLNRLAGGGPSYNEQFF
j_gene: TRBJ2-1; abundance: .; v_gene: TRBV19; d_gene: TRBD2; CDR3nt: TGTGCCAGTTGGGATATAGCGGGAGGGGGCAATGAGCAGTTCTTC; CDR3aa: CASWDIAGGGNEQFF
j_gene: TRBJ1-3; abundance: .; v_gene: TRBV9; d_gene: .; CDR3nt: TGTGCCAGCAGCCCGGGAACCGGCCACTCTGGAAACACCATATATTTT; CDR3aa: CASSPGTGHSGNTIYF
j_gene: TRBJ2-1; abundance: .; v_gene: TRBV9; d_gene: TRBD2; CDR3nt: TGTGCCAGCAGCGGATTAGAACTAGCGGGAGTTCTAGGTGAGCAGTTCTTC; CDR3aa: CASSGLELAGVLGEQFF
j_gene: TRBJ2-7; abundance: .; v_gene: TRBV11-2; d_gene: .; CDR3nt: TGTGCCAGCAGCTTATCGGGTTACGAGCAGTACTTC; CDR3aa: CASSLSGYEQYF
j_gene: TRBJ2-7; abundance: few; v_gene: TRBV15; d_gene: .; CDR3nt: TGTGCCACCAGCATTGGGACCAATCCTTCCTACGAGCAGTACTTC; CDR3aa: CATSIGTNPSYEQYF
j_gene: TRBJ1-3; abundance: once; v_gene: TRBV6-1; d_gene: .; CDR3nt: TGTGCCAGCAGTGAAACGGGTTTTAGCTCTGGAAACACCATATATTTT; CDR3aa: CASSETGFSSGNTIYF
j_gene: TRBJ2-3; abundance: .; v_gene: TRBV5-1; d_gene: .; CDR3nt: TGCGCCAGCAGCCCCATCCTTACCGGCTCCCACCTAGGAACAGATACGCAGTATTTT; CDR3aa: CASSPILTGSHLGTDTQYF
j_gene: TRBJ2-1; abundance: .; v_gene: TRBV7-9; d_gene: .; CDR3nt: TGTGCCAGCAGCCGAGACCCACCTTTTAATGAGCAGTTCTTC; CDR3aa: CASSRDPPFNEQFF
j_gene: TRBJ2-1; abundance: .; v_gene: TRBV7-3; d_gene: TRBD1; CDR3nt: TGTGCCAGCAGCCCCCGGACAGGGGGTACCCGAAATGAGCAGTTCTTC; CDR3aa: CASSPRTGGTRNEQFF
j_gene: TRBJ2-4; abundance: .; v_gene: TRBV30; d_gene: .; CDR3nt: TGTGCCTGGAGTGTAGAGCAGGGCCCCAAAAACATTCAGTACTTC; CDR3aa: CAWSVEQGPKNIQYF
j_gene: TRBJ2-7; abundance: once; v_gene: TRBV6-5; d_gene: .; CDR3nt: TGTGCCAGCAGTGAGAACAAAGCCTACGAGCAGTACTTC; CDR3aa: CASSENKAYEQYF
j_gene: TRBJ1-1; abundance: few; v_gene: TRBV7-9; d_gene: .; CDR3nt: TGTGCCAGCAGCTCGGGCAGTAACACTGAAGCTTTCTTT; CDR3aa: CASSSGSNTEAFF
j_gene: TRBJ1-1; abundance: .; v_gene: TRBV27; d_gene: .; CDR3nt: TGTGCCAGCAGTTTATATGTGGGGAGGAGGAACACTGAAGCTTTCTTT; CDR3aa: CASSLYVGRRNTEAFF
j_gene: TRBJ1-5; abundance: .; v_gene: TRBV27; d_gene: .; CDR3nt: TGTGCCAGCAGTTACGGGAACAATCAGCCCCAGCATTTT; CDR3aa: CASSYGNNQPQHF
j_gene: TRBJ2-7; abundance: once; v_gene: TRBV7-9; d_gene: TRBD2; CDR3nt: TGTGCCAGCAGAGCTCTAGCGGGAGGGACCTACGAGCAGTACTTC; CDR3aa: CASRALAGGTYEQYF
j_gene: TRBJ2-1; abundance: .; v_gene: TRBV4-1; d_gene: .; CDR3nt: TGCGCCAGCAGCCAATCGGGGTACTATCCTGAGCAGTTCTTC; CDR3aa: CASSQSGYYPEQFF
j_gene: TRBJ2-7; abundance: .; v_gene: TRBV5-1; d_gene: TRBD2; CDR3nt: TGCGCCAGCAGCTTGAGCCTAGCGGGAGTCCCCGAGCAGTACTTC; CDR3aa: CASSLSLAGVPEQYF
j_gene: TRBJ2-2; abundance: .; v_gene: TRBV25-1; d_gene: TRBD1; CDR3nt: TGTGCCAGCAATACCAGGGGGCGTGACGGGGAGCTGTTTTTT; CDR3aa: CASNTRGRDGELFF